This paragraph covers one T cell receptor beta chain sequence. Antigen: not known. This CDR3 is 14 amino acids long. V gave up 5 bases and J gave up 2 bases, with 12 bases separating them. CDR1 SEHNR and CDR2 FQNEAQ come from the germline V gene (reference sequence). This sample was taken from a study of graft-versus-host responses after intestinal transplantation. Using immunoSEQ multiplex PCR, the repertoire was profiled, and TCRdb retains in-frame clones only, with some absent. Counted here are 85,000 to 90,000 clones, approximately 90% occurring once; the ten biggest clones make up just under 0.35%.

The sequenced sample was unstimulated CD4+ T cells sorted from spleen or lymph node cells, obtained before transplant. This chain uses TRBV7-9 with TRBJ1-1, with D unclear. This TCR derives from a human donor who was the organ donor for an intestinal transplant. DNA of the CDR3: TGTGCCAGCAGCACCCAAGCGTTAAACACTGAAGCTTTCTTT. Amino acids: CASSTQALNTEAFF.